The 3 T cell receptor beta chains in this list originate from one sample, sequenced in a study of T-cell reconstitution after alpha-beta-depleted transplantation in children. It was with unique molecular identifiers that the TCRbeta library was prepared. TCRdb re-derived calls from the PCR reads in MiXCR, one entry per CDR3 protein. The sample has hundreds of thousands of distinct CDR3 sequences, 10% to 15% seen once; the top ten hold 2% to 2.5%. Source: PBMCs, mostly from graft donor cells, taken 360 days after TCRalphabeta/CD19-depleted stem cell transplant. These receptors were taken from a male patient under 18 who had a stem cell transplant for acute myeloid leukemia, so the T cells may come from the graft donor.

The chain has TRBV27 and TRBJ2-1; 8 bases are a match to TRBD2. Germline CDR1 and CDR2: MNHEY and SMNVEV (reference sequence). This CDR3 spans 16 amino acids. Trimming cost V 8 bases and J 12 bases; bases outside gene matches: 21. DNA for the CDR3: TGTGCCAGCGGACTGACTTTCGGACTAGCTCCGGATGGGCAGTTCTTC. As protein: CASGLTFGLAPDGQFF.

J is TRBJ2-7 and V is TRBV28, with D tentatively TRBD1 (6 bases). This CDR3 spans 16 amino acids. Trimming pared 4 bases from V and 1 base from J, leaving 17 bases between. CDR1 is MDHEN, CDR2 SYDVKM, per germline. The CDR3 sequence: CASSWDGDNGSYEQYF. The CDR3 DNA reads TGTGCCAGCAGTTGGGATGGGGACAACGGATCCTACGAGCAGTACTTC.

V is TRBV28 and J is TRBJ2-3, with D possibly being TRBD1 (6 bases). Germline lookup yields CDR1 MDHEN and CDR2 SYDVKM. V was cut by 8 bases and J by 9 bases, with 15 bases left in between. CDR3 size: 12 residues. The CDR3 here is CASQLGAETQYF. CDR3 DNA sequence: TGTGCCAGCCAGTTGGGGGCGGAGACGCAGTATTTT. The full variable domain, rest sourced from reference TRBV28 and TRBJ2-3, is DVKVTQSSRYLVKRTGEKVFLECVQDMDHENMFWYRQDPGLGLRLIYFSYDVKMKEKGDIPEGYSVSREKKERFSLILESASTNQTSMYLCASQLGAETQYFGPGTRLTVL.